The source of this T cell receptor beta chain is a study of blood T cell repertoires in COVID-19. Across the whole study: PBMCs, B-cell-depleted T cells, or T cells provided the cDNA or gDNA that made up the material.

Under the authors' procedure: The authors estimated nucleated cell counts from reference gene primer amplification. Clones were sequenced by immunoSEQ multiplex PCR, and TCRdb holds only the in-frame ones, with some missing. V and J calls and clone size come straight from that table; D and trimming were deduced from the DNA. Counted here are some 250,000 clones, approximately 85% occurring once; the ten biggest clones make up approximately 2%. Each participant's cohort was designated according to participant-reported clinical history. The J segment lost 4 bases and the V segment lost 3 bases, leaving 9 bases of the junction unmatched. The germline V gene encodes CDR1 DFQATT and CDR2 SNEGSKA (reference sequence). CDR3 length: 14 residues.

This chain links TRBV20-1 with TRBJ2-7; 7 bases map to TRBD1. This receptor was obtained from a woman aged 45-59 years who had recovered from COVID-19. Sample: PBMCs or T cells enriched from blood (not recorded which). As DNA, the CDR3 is TGCAGTGCTAGTTCCCCAGGGGGAAGATACGAGCAGTACTTC. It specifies CSASSPGGRYEQYF.